These 26 T cell receptor beta chains were sequenced from one sample in a study of blood T cell repertoires in COVID-19. The table came from immunoSEQ multiplex PCR; TCRdb's copy has only in-frame clones and leaves some out. The repertoire holds some 260,000 clones, with under 90% as singletons. The sequenced sample was PBMCs or T cells enriched from blood (not recorded which). The receptors were sampled from a man between 35 and 55 years old who had recovered from COVID-19.

Regarding this clone: In the same sample, other DNA sequences code for this CDR3. V is TRBV11-2 and J is TRBJ1-1, with D maybe TRBD1 (5 bases). The CDR3 covers 12 residues. Trimming removed 5 bases at V and 3 bases at J, with 7 bases between. CDR1 and CDR2 (germline): SGHAT, FQNNGV. The CDR3 sequence is CASSRDYTEAFF. CDR3 nucleotide sequence: TGTGCCAGCAGCAGGGACTACACTGAAGCTTTCTTT.

The chain is built from TRBV25-1 and TRBJ1-3, with a tentative D call TRBD1 (5 bases). Trimming pared 3 bases from V and 0 bases from J, leaving 9 bases between. The CDR3 runs 15 residues. In germline, CDR1 is MGHDK, CDR2 SYGVNS. The CDR3 nucleotides read TGTGCCAGCAGTGACTTACAGGACTCTGGAAACACCATATATTTT. Translating it yields CASSDLQDSGNTIYF.

V and J are TRBV30 and TRBJ2-5, with D possibly matching TRBD2 (7 bases). Germline CDR1 reads GTSNPN; CDR2 reads SVGIG (reference sequence). CDR3 length: 14 amino acids. Trimming shortened V by 3 bases and J by 5 bases, and 16 bases separated the two germline ends. The CDR3 region has the DNA TGTGCCTGGAGGGGGCGGGGGCTTGGGGAGACCCAGTACTTC. Translated: CAWRGRGLGETQYF.

The chain couples TRBV19 to TRBJ1-4; 7 bases align to TRBD1. V lost 5 bases and J lost 11; bases outside the gene matches: 8. The CDR3 has 13 amino acids. Looked up from germline, CDR1 is LNHDA and CDR2 is SQIVND (reference sequence). The CDR3 coding sequence is TGTGCCAGTAGTCGATCAGACAGGGAGAAACTGTTTTTT. Protein: CASSRSDREKLFF. Full variable domain (rest looked up from reference TRBV19 and TRBJ1-4): DGGITQSPKYLFRKEGQNVTLSCEQNLNHDAMYWYRQDPGQGLRLIYYSQIVNDFQKGDIAEGYSVSREKKESFPLTVTSAQKNPTAFYLCASSRSDREKLFFGSGTQLSVL.

The chain links TRBV6-5 to TRBJ1-5; TRBD1 matches at 8 bases. The germline V gene has CDR1 MNHEY and CDR2 SVGAGI. The CDR3 extends over 14 amino acids. V shed 7 bases and J 7 bases; nucleotides not matched to a gene: 9. CDR3 bases: TGTGCCAGCACCCCCTGGACAGGGCCCCAGCCCCAGCATTTT. Amino acids: CASTPWTGPQPQHF.

The rearrangement joins TRBV28 to TRBJ1-2, with 11 bases aligning to TRBD1. Germline CDR1 MDHEN, CDR2 SYDVKM. The CDR3 totals 15 residues. V was pared by 8 bases and J by 4 bases, with 9 bases of the junction left unmatched. The CDR3 loop is CASRGQGVPFYGYTF. The CDR3 bases are TGTGCCAGCCGGGGACAGGGGGTCCCTTTCTATGGCTACACCTTC.

This chain links TRBV4-1 with TRBJ1-5; D perhaps matches TRBD1 (5 bases). V was clipped by 0 bases and J by 5 bases, with 8 bases between them. There are 14 residues in the CDR3. In germline, CDR1 is MGHRA, CDR2 YSYEKL. CDR3 nucleotides: TGCGCCAGCAGCCAAGATGGGGGGGATCAGCCCCAGCATTTT. Its protein is CASSQDGGDQPQHF.

This clone has only a few counts. V and J are TRBV23-1 and TRBJ2-7; 11 bases are a match to TRBD1. TRBV23-1 is an open reading frame whose function is uncertain. V was pared by 0 bases and J by 0 bases, with 13 bases of the junction left unmatched. The CDR3 covers 20 residues. This CDR3 reads CASSQSSRDRGAPSSYEQYF. CDR3 coding DNA: TGCGCCAGCAGTCAATCATCGCGGGACAGGGGGGCACCAAGCTCCTACGAGCAGTACTTC.

The table lists this clone with a few counts. The V call is TRBV2, the J call TRBJ2-7; the D gene is possibly TRBD2 (5 bases). V shed 7 bases and J shed 3 bases, with 16 bases lying between them. Germline CDR1 SNHLY, CDR2 FYNNEI. The CDR3 length is 14 residues. This chain's CDR3 is CASTWAQGGYEQYF. In DNA form, the CDR3 reads TGTGCCAGCACCTGGGCCCAAGGAGGCTACGAGCAGTACTTC.

V and J are TRBV6-5 and TRBJ2-1; D possibly corresponds to TRBD1 (6 bases). CDR3 length: 13 amino acids. Trimming removed 5 bases from V and 5 bases from J, with 10 bases in between. Germline-derived CDR1 and CDR2 are MNHEY and SVGAGI. The chain's CDR3 is CASSQDRNNEQFF. The DNA of the CDR3 is TGTGCCAGCAGTCAGGACAGAAACAATGAGCAGTTCTTC.

The CDR3 here is CASSSGFITSSGNTIYF. CDR3 sequence (DNA): TGTGCCAGCAGCTCGGGATTTATTACCTCCTCTGGAAACACCATATATTTT. The rearrangement uses TRBV7-6 and TRBJ1-3; D gene ambiguous. This CDR3 contains 17 residues. The V gene lost 4 bases and the J gene lost 0 bases, with 16 bases spanning the gap. In germline, CDR1 is SGHVS, CDR2 FNYEAQ.

J is TRBJ2-4 and V is TRBV4-1; 9 bases are shared with TRBD2. The junction had 11 bases not matched to a gene; V was cut back by 2 bases and J by 6 bases. The CDR3 consists of 17 residues. Germline CDR1 is MGHRA and CDR2 is YSYEKL. The CDR3 here is CASSQPFAGGPVNIQYF. The CDR3 DNA reads TGCGCCAGCAGCCAACCTTTTGCGGGAGGGCCGGTAAACATTCAGTACTTC.

CDR3 region: CASRGQGEYEQFF. The DNA of the CDR3 is TGTGCCAGTAGGGGACAGGGAGAGTATGAGCAGTTCTTC. The chain is built from TRBV19 and TRBJ2-1; 9 nucleotides match TRBD1. Trimming took 6 bases from V and 8 from J; bases not matched to a gene: 5. Germline V gene sequence: CDR1 LNHDA, CDR2 SQIVND (reference sequence). The CDR3 runs to 13 residues.

The chain couples TRBV5-1 to TRBJ1-1; no clear D gene. Trimming stripped 0 bases from V and 4 bases from J, with 22 bases between. The CDR3 covers 18 residues. CDR1 SGHRS and CDR2 YFSETQ come from the germline V gene. CDR3 in DNA: TGCGCCAGCAGCTTGGTTATCGGTCCGGAGTCGTGGAGCACTGAAGCTTTCTTT. Translating it yields CASSLVIGPESWSTEAFF.

The V call is TRBV3-1 (or the pseudogene TRBV3-2), the J call TRBJ2-7, with TRBD2 matching 8 bases. CDR1 is LGHDT and CDR2 is YNNKEL in the germline V gene (reference sequence). CDR3 size: 14 residues. V dropped 4 bases and J dropped 5; count of bases not matched to a gene: 7. This chain's CDR3 is CASSREGLAHEQYF. CDR3 in DNA: TGTGCCAGCAGCCGGGAAGGACTAGCCCACGAGCAGTACTTC.

This clone was observed a few times. The rearrangement joins TRBV6-2 or TRBV6-3 to TRBJ2-1, with TRBD2 matching 7 bases. The length of the CDR3 is 14 residues. The junction had 3 bases not matched to a gene; V was cut back by 4 bases and J by 3 bases. Germline values: CDR1 MNHEY, CDR2 SVGEGT. This CDR3 is CASSSSGGYNEQFF. In DNA, the CDR3 is TGTGCCAGCAGTTCCTCGGGGGGCTACAATGAGCAGTTCTTC.

This clone has a single count. The chain is built from TRBV7-6 and TRBJ2-2, with 14 bases aligning to TRBD2. The V segment lost 1 base and the J segment 4 bases; nucleotides outside the gene matches: 5. The CDR3 loop spans 18 amino acids. Per the germline V gene, CDR1 is SGHVS and CDR2 is FNYEAQ. The CDR3 loop reads CASSLVLGLAGATGELFF. CDR3 bases: TGTGCCAGCAGCTTAGTCCTGGGACTAGCGGGGGCCACCGGGGAGCTGTTTTTT. The entire variable domain, with the rest obtained from reference TRBV7-6 and TRBJ2-2, is as follows: GAGVSQSPRYKVTKRGQDVALRCDPISGHVSLYWYRQALGQGPEFLTYFNYEAQQDKSGLPNDRFSAERPEGSISTLTIQRTEQRDSAMYRCASSLVLGLAGATGELFFGEGSRLTVL.

The chain employs TRBV28 and TRBJ1-2; the D is unclear. V was trimmed by 7 bases and J by 1 base, leaving 10 bases between them. CDR3 length: 13 residues. Germline V lookup: CDR1 MDHEN, CDR2 SYDVKM. This CDR3 reads CASMRSLNYGYTF. CDR3 in DNA: TGTGCCAGCATGAGGTCCCTTAACTATGGCTACACCTTC.

The CDR3 nucleotides read TGTGCCAGCGGATATAAGGGACAGGGGTGGTCCGAGCAGTACTTC. Translation gives CASGYKGQGWSEQYF. The chain couples TRBV5-5 to TRBJ2-7, with TRBD1 matching 10 bases. V lost 7 bases and J lost 6; bases outside the gene matches: 13. The CDR3 has 15 amino acids. CDR1 and CDR2 (germline): SGHKS, YYEKEE (reference sequence).

The V and J genes are TRBV30 and TRBJ2-1; D is unclear. Germline CDR1 is GTSNPN and CDR2 is SVGIG (reference sequence). V was shortened by 5 bases and J by 0 bases, with 14 bases between the two germline ends. This CDR3 contains 15 residues. The CDR3 DNA sequence: TGTGCCTGGGGACGAGAAAGCTACTCCTACAATGAGCAGTTCTTC. Protein: CAWGRESYSYNEQFF.

This chain connects TRBV4-2 to TRBJ2-5, with D perhaps TRBD2 (6 bases). Trimming stripped 4 bases from V and 5 bases from J, with 14 bases between. The V gene's germline CDR1 is LGHNA and CDR2 YNFKEQ. There are 14 residues in the CDR3. CDR3 protein: CASSRGAAGETQYF. The CDR3 DNA reads as TGTGCCAGCAGCCGCGGCGCGGCGGGGGAGACCCAGTACTTC.

This chain links TRBV11-2 with TRBJ2-5; 9 bases match TRBD1. This CDR3 comprises 13 residues. The ends lost 6 bases at V and 4 bases at J; junction bases unmatched: 3. Germline CDR1 reads SGHAT; CDR2 reads FQNNGV. The chain's CDR3 is CASRGQGLETQYF. The DNA of the CDR3 is TGTGCCAGCAGGGGACAGGGTTTAGAGACCCAGTACTTC.

This rearrangement joins TRBV7-9 to TRBJ1-2; TRBD1 is a possible D gene (5 bases). Trimming removed 3 bases from V and 0 bases from J, with 8 bases in between. Per germline, CDR1 SEHNR and CDR2 FQNEAQ (reference sequence). This CDR3 has 14 residues. As DNA, the CDR3 is TGTGCCAGCAGCTTCGGGGACTCTAACTATGGCTACACCTTC. Translated, it gives CASSFGDSNYGYTF.

This clone was detected only a few times. The V call is TRBV6-5, the J call TRBJ1-2, with 7 bases lining up with TRBD1. CDR1 MNHEY and CDR2 SVGAGI come from the germline V gene. The length of the CDR3 is 13 residues. V shed 5 bases and J 9 bases; nucleotides not matched to a gene: 9. CDR3 DNA sequence: TGTGCCAGCAGTCCAACAGGGGTCGAAAGCTACACCTTC. The encoded protein is CASSPTGVESYTF.

J is TRBJ2-7 and V is TRBV27; 8 bases agree with TRBD1. Per germline, CDR1 MNHEY and CDR2 SMNVEV (reference sequence). The length of the CDR3 is 16 residues. V trimming: 5 bases; J trimming: 1 base; junction bases outside the gene matches: 10. The CDR3 DNA reads as TGTGCCAGCAGTCCTCCGGGGACAGGCACTTCCTACGAGCAGTACTTC. Its translation: CASSPPGTGTSYEQYF.

The chain is built from TRBV19 and TRBJ2-6; 7 positions agree with TRBD1. The germline V gene has CDR1 LNHDA and CDR2 SQIVND (reference sequence). V was pared by 6 bases and J by 2 bases, with 10 bases of the junction left unmatched. CDR3 length: 17 amino acids. The CDR3 DNA sequence: TGTGCCAGTAGCCTAGGATTCGACAGGGCTGGGGCCAACGTCCTGACTTTC. Its protein product is CASSLGFDRAGANVLTF.